The clone carrying this TCR beta chain has more than one count but fewer than ten. The cohort's ophthalmopathy patients, a group with duration under 3 months, had a Clinical Activity Score of at least 3 and a NOSPECS grade of at least 4. A roughly 10 ml volume of fresh peripheral blood provided the PBMCs. What was amplified from RNA transcripts were TCR beta CDR3 regions. A first-round RT-PCR of the TCR CDR3 used the HTBI primer set. TCRdb re-called the multiplex PCR reads with MiXCR, one entry per CDR3 protein. The sample holds around 350,000 distinct CDR3 sequences, 13% to 15% seen once. This specimen comes from a study of T cells in Graves' hyperthyroidism and ophthalmopathy. Germline assignment: CDR1 ENHRY and CDR2 SYGVKD. V dropped 6 bases and J dropped 6; count of bases not matched to a gene: 6. The CDR3 has 15 amino acids.

The receptor was derived from a woman aged 60-75 years with Graves' ophthalmopathy. The rearrangement joins TRBV10-3 to TRBJ2-2, with 11 bases identical to TRBD1. Sequenced input: blood. The CDR3 loop is CAIRPGTGGSGELFF. CDR3 DNA: TGTGCCATCAGACCCGGGACAGGGGGTTCCGGGGAGCTGTTTTTT.